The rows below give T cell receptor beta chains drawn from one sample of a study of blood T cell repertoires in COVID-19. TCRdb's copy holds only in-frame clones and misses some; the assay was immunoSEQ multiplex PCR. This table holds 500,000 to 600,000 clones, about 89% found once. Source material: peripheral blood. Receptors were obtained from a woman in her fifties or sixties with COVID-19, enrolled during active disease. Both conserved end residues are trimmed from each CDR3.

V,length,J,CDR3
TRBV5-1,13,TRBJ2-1,ASSLESSGYNEQF
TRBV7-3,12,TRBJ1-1,ASSNGQGVTEAF
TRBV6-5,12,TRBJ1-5,ASSYSGSGQPQH
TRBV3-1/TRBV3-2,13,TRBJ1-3,ASSQRLSTGNTIY
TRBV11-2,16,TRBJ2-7,ASSSIRWLGTGVYEQY
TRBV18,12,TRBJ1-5,ASSPRTGNQPQH
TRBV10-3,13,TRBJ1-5,AISDADRAYQPQH
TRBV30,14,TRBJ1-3,AWIGGETGAGNTIY
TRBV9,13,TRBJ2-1,ASSVNGESYNEQF
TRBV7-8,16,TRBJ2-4,ASSVQGRLAGAGNIQY
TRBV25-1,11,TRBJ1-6,ASKGVDNSPLH
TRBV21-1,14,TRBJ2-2,ASSKRRESNTGELF
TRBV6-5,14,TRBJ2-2,ASSYTGTGNTGELF
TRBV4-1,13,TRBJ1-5,ASSRREAGNQPQH
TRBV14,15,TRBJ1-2,ASSQDSLETAPYGYT
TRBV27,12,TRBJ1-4,ASSITGVNEKLF
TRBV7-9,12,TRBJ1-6,ASSLGTANSPLH
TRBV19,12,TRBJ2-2,ASSRQGGTGELF
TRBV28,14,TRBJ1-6,ASSRGGSSYNSPLH
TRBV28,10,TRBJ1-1,ASSLSVYEAF
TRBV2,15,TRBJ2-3,ASSEIASGGHTDTQY
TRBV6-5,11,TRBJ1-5,ASSSGSNQPQH
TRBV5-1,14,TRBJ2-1,ASSLGGASSYNEQF
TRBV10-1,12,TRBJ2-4,ASSAKGRGNIQY
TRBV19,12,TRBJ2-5,ASSIRGGQETQY
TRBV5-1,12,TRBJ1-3,ASSQGAHGNTIY
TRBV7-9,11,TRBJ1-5,ASSLQGHQPQH
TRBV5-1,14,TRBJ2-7,ASSLAGAGAPKEQY
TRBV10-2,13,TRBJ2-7,ASSGLQGARREQY
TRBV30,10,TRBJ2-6,AWYLGANVLT
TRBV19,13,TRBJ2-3,ASSHGVEGTDTQY
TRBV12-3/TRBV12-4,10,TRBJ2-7,ASTQGSYEQY
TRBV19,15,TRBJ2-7,ASSIEGGSGNSYEQY
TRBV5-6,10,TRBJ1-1,ASSGGQGEAF
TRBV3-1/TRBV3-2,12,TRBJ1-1,ASSSQGKDTEAF
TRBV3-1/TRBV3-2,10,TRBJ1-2,ASTTSGDGYT
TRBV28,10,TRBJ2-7,ASSQGRYEQY
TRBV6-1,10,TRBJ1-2,ASSEYSYGYT
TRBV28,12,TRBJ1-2,ASSSHGVPRGYT
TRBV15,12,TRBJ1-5,ATSGGQGNQPQH
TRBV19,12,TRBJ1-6,ASRNAGQFTPLH
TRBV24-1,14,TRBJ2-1,ATSAFPTGSYNEQF